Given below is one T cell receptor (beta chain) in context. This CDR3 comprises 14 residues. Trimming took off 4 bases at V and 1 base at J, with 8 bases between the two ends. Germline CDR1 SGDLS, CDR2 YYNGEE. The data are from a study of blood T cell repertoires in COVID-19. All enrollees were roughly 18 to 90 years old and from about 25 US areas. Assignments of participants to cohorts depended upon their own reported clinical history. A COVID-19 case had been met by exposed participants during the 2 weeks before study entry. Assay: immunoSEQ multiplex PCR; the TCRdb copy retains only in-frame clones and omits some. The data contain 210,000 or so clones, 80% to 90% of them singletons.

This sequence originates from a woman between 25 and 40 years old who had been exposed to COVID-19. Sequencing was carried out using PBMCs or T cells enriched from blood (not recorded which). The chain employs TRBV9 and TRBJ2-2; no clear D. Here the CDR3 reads CASSPPGNTGELFF. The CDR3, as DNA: TGTGCCAGCAGCCCCCCAGGGAACACCGGGGAGCTGTTTTTT.